This T cell receptor beta chain emerged from a study of tumor-infiltrating lymphocytes in primary liver carcinoma. Study-wide results and caveats: When set against blood, tumors had a significantly higher top-250-clone fraction (p = 0.039). Lesser overlap characterized tumor-adjacent and tumor-blood pairs relative to tumor region pairs.

cDNA specific to TCR beta was made from about 0.45 ug of total RNA, with a constant-region primer employed for priming. Libraries covering TCR beta were generated through three nested multiplex PCR rounds (using a slightly modified ARM-PCR). PCR rounds one and two used TRBV1-TRBV30 forward primers with a C-beta reverse primer for 10 cycles each. Via MiXCR, TCRdb re-called the multiplex PCR reads, giving one row per CDR3 protein. The sample has 310,000 or so distinct CDR3 sequences; around 50% are singletons. Germline V gene lookup returns CDR1 SGHNT and CDR2 YENEEA. The CDR3 runs to 13 residues. Details on this clonotype: Its antigen is unidentified.

The blood RNA (from unsorted whole blood) was obtained, and germline DNA was also extracted. The patients carried chronic HBV infection and had received no treatment. Collection of roughly 4 milliliters of peripheral blood took place before surgery. The sequenced material came from peripheral blood. The rearrangement joins TRBV11-3 to TRBJ1-2; D ambiguous. The source of this sequence is a woman in her 30s with primary liver carcinoma and hepatitis B virus infection. In DNA form, the CDR3 reads TGTACCAACAGCCCTGGGCACGGGGATGGCTACACCTTC. Translating it yields CTNSPGHGDGYTF.